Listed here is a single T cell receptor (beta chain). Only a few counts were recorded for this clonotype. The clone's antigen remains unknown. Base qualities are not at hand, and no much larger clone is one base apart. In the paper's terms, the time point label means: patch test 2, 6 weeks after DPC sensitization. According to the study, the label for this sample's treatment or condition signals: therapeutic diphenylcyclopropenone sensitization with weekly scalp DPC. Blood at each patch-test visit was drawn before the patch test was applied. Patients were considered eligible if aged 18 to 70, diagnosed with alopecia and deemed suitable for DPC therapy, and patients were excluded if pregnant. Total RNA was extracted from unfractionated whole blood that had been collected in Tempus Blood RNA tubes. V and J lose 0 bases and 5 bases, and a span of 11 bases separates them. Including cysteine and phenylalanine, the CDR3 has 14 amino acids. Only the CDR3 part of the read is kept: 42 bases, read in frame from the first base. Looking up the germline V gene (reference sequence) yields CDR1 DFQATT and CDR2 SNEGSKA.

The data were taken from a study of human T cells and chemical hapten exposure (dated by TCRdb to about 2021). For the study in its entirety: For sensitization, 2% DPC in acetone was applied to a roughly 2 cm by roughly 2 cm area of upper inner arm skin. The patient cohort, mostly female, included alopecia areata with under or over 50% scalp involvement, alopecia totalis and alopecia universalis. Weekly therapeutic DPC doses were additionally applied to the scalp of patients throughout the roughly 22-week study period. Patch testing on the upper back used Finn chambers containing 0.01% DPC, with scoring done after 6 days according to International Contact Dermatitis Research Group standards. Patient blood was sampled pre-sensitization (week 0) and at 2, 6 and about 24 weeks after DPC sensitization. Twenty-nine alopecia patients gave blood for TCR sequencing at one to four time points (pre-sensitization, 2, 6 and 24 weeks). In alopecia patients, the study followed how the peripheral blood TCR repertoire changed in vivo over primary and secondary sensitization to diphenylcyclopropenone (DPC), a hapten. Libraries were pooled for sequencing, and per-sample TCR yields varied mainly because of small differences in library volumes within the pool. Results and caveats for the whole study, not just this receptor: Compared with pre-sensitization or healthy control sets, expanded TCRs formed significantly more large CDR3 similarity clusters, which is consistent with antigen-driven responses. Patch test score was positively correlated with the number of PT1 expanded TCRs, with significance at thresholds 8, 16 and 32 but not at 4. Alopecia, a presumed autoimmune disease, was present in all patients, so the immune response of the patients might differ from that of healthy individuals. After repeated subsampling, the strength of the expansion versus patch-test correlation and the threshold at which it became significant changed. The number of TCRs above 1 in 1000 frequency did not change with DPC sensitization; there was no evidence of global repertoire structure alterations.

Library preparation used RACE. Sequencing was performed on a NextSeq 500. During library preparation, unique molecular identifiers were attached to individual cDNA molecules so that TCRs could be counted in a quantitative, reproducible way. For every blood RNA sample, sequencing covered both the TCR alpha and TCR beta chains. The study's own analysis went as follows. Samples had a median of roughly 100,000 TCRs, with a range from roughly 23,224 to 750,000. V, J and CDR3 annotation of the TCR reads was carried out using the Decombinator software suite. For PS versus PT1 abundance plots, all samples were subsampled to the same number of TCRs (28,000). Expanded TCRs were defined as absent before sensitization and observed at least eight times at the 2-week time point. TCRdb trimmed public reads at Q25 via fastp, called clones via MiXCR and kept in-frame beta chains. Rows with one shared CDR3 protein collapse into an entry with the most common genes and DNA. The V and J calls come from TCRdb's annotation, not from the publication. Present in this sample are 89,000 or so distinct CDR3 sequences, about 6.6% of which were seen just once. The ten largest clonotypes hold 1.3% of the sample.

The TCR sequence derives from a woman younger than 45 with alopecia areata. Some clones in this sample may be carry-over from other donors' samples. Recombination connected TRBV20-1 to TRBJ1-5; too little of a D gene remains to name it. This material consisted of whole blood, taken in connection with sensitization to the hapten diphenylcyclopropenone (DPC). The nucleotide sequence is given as TGCAGTGCTAGAGAGGCGGAACCGTATCAGCCCCAGCATTTT. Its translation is CSAREAEPYQPQHF.